Below, 14 T cell receptor beta chains from the same sample are listed, as sequenced in a study of blood T cell repertoires in COVID-19. Assay used: immunoSEQ multiplex PCR; TCRdb lists only in-frame clones, some missing. The data hold about 470,000 clones, with around 90% observed a single time. The material sequenced was PBMCs or T cells enriched from blood (not recorded which). The receptors were gathered from a woman under 30 who had recovered from COVID-19.

CDR3 protein: CASSFQGSWTPLHF. CDR3 coding DNA: TGTGCCAGCAGCTTTCAGGGGAGTTGGACACCCCTCCACTTT. The V call is TRBV7-2, the J call TRBJ1-6, with D possibly being TRBD1 (6 bases). Per germline, CDR1 SGHTA and CDR2 FQGNSA. This CDR3 has 14 amino acids. V was cut by 3 bases and J by 11 bases, with 14 bases left in between.

In nucleotides, the CDR3 is TGTGCCAGCAGCGTCACTAGCGGCCCCTACAATGAGCAGTTCTTC. Translated, it gives CASSVTSGPYNEQFF. This chain joins TRBV9 and TRBJ2-1, with 8 bases matching TRBD2. V was pared by 2 bases and J by 2 bases, with 3 bases of the junction left unmatched. The CDR3 sequence is 15 residues long. Germline V CDR1 and CDR2: SGDLS, YYNGEE.

The V and J genes are TRBV30 and TRBJ2-7, with D possibly being TRBD2 (5 bases). V lost 4 bases, J lost 0 bases, and 13 bases lay in between. Germline V gene lookup returns CDR1 GTSNPN and CDR2 SVGIG (reference sequence). The CDR3 length is 14 residues. The CDR3 DNA reads as TGTGCCTGGACCCCGGACTCCTACTCCTACGAGCAGTACTTC. This sequence encodes CAWTPDSYSYEQYF. Filled out from reference TRBV30 and TRBJ2-7, the complete variable domain reads SQTIHQWPATLVQPVGSPLSLECTVEGTSNPNLYWYRQAAGRGLQLLFYSVGIGQISSEVPQNLSASRPQDRQFILSSKKLLLSDSGFYLCAWTPDSYSYEQYFGPGTRLTVT.

As concerns this clone: Other DNA variants within this sample encode the same CDR3. The chain has TRBV5-1 and TRBJ2-2, with D hard to call. This CDR3 is built from 14 residues. Germline-derived CDR1 and CDR2 are SGHRS and YFSETQ. Trimming shortened V by 0 bases and J by 3 bases, and 6 bases separated the two germline ends. CDR3 amino acids: CASSLGADTGELFF. CDR3 coding DNA: TGCGCCAGCAGCTTGGGGGCCGACACCGGGGAGCTGTTTTTT.

The J gene is TRBJ1-2, the V gene TRBV19, with a weak D call TRBD1 (5 bases). CDR1 LNHDA and CDR2 SQIVND come from the germline V gene (reference sequence). The CDR3 runs to 15 residues. With 6 bases removed from V and 8 bases from J, the gap between germline ends came to 22 bases. CDR3 in DNA: TGTGCCAGTAGGCACCTCGGGGGGGATCAGGGCGGCTACACCTTC. Its protein is CASRHLGGDQGGYTF.

The chain joins TRBV19 to TRBJ1-1; tentatively, D is TRBD1 (5 bases). Germline V CDR1 and CDR2: LNHDA, SQIVND (reference sequence). Trimming took off 5 bases at V and 3 bases at J, with 10 bases between the two ends. The CDR3 length is 13 residues. CDR3 in amino acids: CASSPGADTEAFF. The CDR3 DNA reads TGTGCCAGTAGTCCTGGGGCGGACACTGAAGCTTTCTTT.

The CDR3 DNA reads as TGTGCCAGCAGTTTTTATGGACGGACAACTGAAGCTTTCTTT. It translates to CASSFYGRTTEAFF. The chain links TRBV28 to TRBJ1-1; the D gene is possibly TRBD1 (5 bases). With 3 bases removed from V and 5 bases from J, the gap between germline ends came to 13 bases. This CDR3 is built from 14 residues. The V gene's germline CDR1 is MDHEN and CDR2 SYDVKM.

J is TRBJ2-7 and V is TRBV2; a weak D match, TRBD2 (5 bases). CDR1 SNHLY and CDR2 FYNNEI come from the germline V gene. V was cut by 7 bases and J by 6 bases, with 16 bases left in between. This CDR3 region has 13 residues. CDR3 sequence: CASTFPGISEQYF. CDR3 nucleotide sequence: TGTGCCAGCACTTTCCCGGGAATAAGCGAGCAGTACTTC.

CDR3 in DNA: TGTGCCAGCTCACCGTCCTGGGACACCGGCTATGGCTACACCTTC. Protein sequence: CASSPSWDTGYGYTF. The chain couples TRBV18 to TRBJ1-2, with D possibly being TRBD1 (6 bases). This CDR3 has 15 residues. Germline lookup yields CDR1 KGHSH and CDR2 LQKENI. V was shortened by 3 bases and J by 4 bases, with 15 bases between the two germline ends.

This chain uses TRBV27 with TRBJ2-7, with a tentative D call TRBD1 (6 bases). This CDR3 is 15 amino acids long. The V gene lost 1 base and the J gene lost 4 bases, with 14 bases spanning the gap. Looked up from germline, CDR1 is MNHEY and CDR2 is SMNVEV (reference sequence). The CDR3 DNA sequence: TGTGCCAGCAGTTTATACCAGGGGAGTTGGTACGAGCAGTACTTC. It is translated as CASSLYQGSWYEQYF.

The rearrangement links TRBV11-2 to TRBJ2-3, with 13 bases aligning to TRBD2. The CDR3 is made up of 17 amino acids. Germline CDR1 and CDR2: SGHAT and FQNNGV. The trim removed 7 bases at V and 0 bases at J, leaving 7 bases unmatched. The CDR3 sequence is CASTRTSGGYSTDTQYF. CDR3 nucleotides: TGTGCCAGCACCAGGACTAGCGGGGGCTACAGCACAGATACGCAGTATTTT. Variable domain in full (rest from reference TRBV11-2 and TRBJ2-3): EAGVAQSPRYKIIEKRQSVAFWCNPISGHATLYWYQQILGQGPKLLIQFQNNGVVDDSQLPKDRFSAERLKGVDSTLKIQPAKLEDSAVYLCASTRTSGGYSTDTQYFGPGTRLTVL.

This sequence joins TRBV11-2 and TRBJ1-1; possible D gene TRBD1, 6 bases. Germline CDR1 is SGHAT and CDR2 is FQNNGV. The germline V and J ends were trimmed by 2 bases and 2 bases, with 9 bases remaining between them. The CDR3 totals 14 residues. The CDR3, as DNA: TGTGCCAGCAGCTTAATCAGGGGAAACACTGAAGCTTTCTTT. It specifies CASSLIRGNTEAFF.

The count of this clone is one. The chain has TRBV5-6 and TRBJ2-4; D gene uncertain. The CDR3 loop spans 15 amino acids. Germline V gives CDR1 SGHDT, CDR2 YYEEEE. Trimming took off 3 bases at V and 2 bases at J, with 12 bases between the two ends. The CDR3 region is CASSSLPQTKNIQYF. CDR3 DNA sequence: TGTGCCAGCAGCTCTCTACCCCAAACCAAAAACATTCAGTACTTC.

The genes are TRBV2 and TRBJ2-5; no clear D. The length of the CDR3 is 13 residues. Germline CDR1 is SNHLY and CDR2 is FYNNEI. V was cut by 1 base and J by 2 bases, with 5 bases left in between. The CDR3 protein is CASSEEQQETQYF. CDR3 DNA sequence: TGTGCCAGCAGTGAAGAGCAACAAGAGACCCAGTACTTC.